The table lists the clone carrying this T cell receptor beta chain with many counts. RNA transcripts provided the source from which TCR beta CDR3 regions were amplified. When the TCR CDR3 underwent first-round RT-PCR, the HTBI primer set was used. TCRdb re-called the multiplex PCR reads with MiXCR, one entry per CDR3 protein. The profile covers 330,000 or so distinct CDR3 sequences, with roughly 20% appearing a single time and around 15% taken by the ten largest. The data are from a study of T cells in Graves' hyperthyroidism and ophthalmopathy. The germline V gene has CDR1 MDHEN and CDR2 SYDVKM. CDR3 length: 14 residues. The germline V and J ends were trimmed by 4 bases and 7 bases, with 16 bases remaining between them.

This TCR came from a middle-aged woman with Graves' ophthalmopathy. V gene TRBV28 combines with J gene TRBJ2-5; TRBD1 or TRBD2 may be the D gene (5 bases each). The material sequenced was blood. The chain's CDR3 is CASSSPGTDSTQYF. Here the CDR3 DNA reads TGTGCCAGCAGTTCCCCCGGGACGGACTCGACCCAGTACTTC.